This T cell receptor (beta chain) was retrieved from a study of regulatory T cells in long-lasting Graves disease. Time point indicated: persistent/refractory GD, antithyroid drugs over 5 years with positive TRAb. From PBMCs, RNA was extracted and then used to make the TCR library. Criteria from the American Thyroid Association guidelines were applied to diagnose Graves' disease. This clonotype has ten or more counts. Library construction for TCR beta used iRepertoire HTBI primers and Arm-PCR of CDR3 regions. TCRdb reprocessed the multiplex PCR reads with MiXCR, giving one entry per CDR3 protein. The profile shows under 350,000 distinct CDR3 sequences, 22% of them singletons. The TCR originated in a female donor with Graves disease. The sample consisted of peripheral blood mononuclear cells (PBMCs), taken when the disease was refractory, from a patient treated with antithyroid drugs.

The CDR3 sequence: CASKIRDSMNTEAFF. The CDR3 bases are TGTGCCAGCAAAATTCGGGACAGCATGAACACTGAAGCTTTCTTT. The rearrangement joins TRBV2 to TRBJ1-1; TRBD1 matches 7 bases. Unmatched junction bases numbered 8, after V lost 7 bases and J lost 0 bases. Germline V CDR1 and CDR2: SNHLY, FYNNEI. This CDR3 is built from 15 residues.